Below, one TCR beta chain is given with its context. The sorted Tregs were CD4+CD25+CD127-/low cells. The germline V gene has CDR1 MNHEY and CDR2 SVGEGT. V lost 4 bases and J 5 bases, leaving 12 bases between the germline ends. The CDR3 is made up of 13 amino acids. A single record per CDR3 protein comes from TCRdb applying MiXCR to the 5' RACE reads. The sample lists roughly 57,000 distinct CDR3 sequences, less than 25% seen once, with around 3.2% in the top ten. This clonotype was sampled from a female donor with breast cancer. The specimen was tumor-infiltrating Tregs sorted from the breast tumor. J is TRBJ2-7 and V is TRBV6-2 or TRBV6-3, with D perhaps TRBD1 (6 bases). CDR3 DNA: TGTGCCAGCAGTTCCCCCAGGGGTGACGAGCAGTACTTC. It encodes CASSSPRGDEQYF.